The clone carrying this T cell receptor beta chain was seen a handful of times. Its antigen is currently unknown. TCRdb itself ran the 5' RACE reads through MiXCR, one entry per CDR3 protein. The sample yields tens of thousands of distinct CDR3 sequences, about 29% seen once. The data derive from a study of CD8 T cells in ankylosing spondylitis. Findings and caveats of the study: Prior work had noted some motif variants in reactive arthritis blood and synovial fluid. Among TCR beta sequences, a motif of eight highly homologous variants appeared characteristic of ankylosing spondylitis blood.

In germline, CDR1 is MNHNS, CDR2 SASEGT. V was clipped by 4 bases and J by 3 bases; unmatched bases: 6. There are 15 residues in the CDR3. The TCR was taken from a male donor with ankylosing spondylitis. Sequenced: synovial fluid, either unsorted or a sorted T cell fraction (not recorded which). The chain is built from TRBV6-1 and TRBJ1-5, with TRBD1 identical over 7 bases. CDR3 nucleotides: TGTGCCAGCAGTGTCTACAGGGGTCACAATCAGCCCCAGCATTTT. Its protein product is CASSVYRGHNQPQHF.